One and the same sample provided the 3 T cell receptor beta chains below, sequenced in a study of T cells in Graves' hyperthyroidism and ophthalmopathy. The source material, RNA transcripts, was used to amplify TCR beta CDR3 regions. Carried out on the TCR CDR3, a first-round RT-PCR used the HTBI primer set. TCRdb re-called the multiplex PCR reads through MiXCR, storing one row per CDR3 protein. In the table there are about 400,000 distinct CDR3 sequences, 20% to 30% of which are singletons. Sequenced sample: blood. These receptor sequences come from a man aged 45-60 years with Graves' hyperthyroidism.

The V gene is TRBV7-6, the J gene TRBJ2-1; weak D call: TRBD2 (7 bases). V was shortened by 4 bases and J by 9 bases, with 22 bases between the two germline ends. Per germline, CDR1 SGHVS and CDR2 FNYEAQ. This CDR3 is 16 amino acids long. The CDR3 here is CASSWGGGLASGEQFF. Here the CDR3 DNA reads TGTGCCAGCAGCTGGGGGGGGGGGCTGGCCTCAGGTGAGCAGTTCTTC.

Only a few counts were recorded for this clonotype. V gene TRBV27 combines with J gene TRBJ2-7; the D gene is possibly TRBD1 (6 bases). This CDR3 spans 13 amino acids. Germline CDR1 MNHEY, CDR2 SMNVEV (reference sequence). V lost 5 bases, J lost 4 bases, and 12 bases lay in between. CDR3 bases: TGTGCCAGCAGTCCCCGGGACATATACGAGCAGTACTTC. This translates into CASSPRDIYEQYF.

The chain is built from TRBV6-1 and TRBJ2-1; no definite D call. Looked up from germline, CDR1 is MNHNS and CDR2 is SASEGT. V was shortened by 7 bases and J by 9 bases, with 10 bases between the two germline ends. The CDR3 totals 11 residues. In DNA, the CDR3 is TGTGCCAGCACAGCTAGTAGTGAGCAGTTCTTC. As protein: CASTASSEQFF.